The 3 T cell receptor beta chains below all came from one sample that was sequenced in a study of T cells after yellow fever vaccination. TCRdb re-called the 5' RACE reads with MiXCR, one entry per CDR3 protein. The sample shows about 320,000 distinct CDR3 sequences, approximately 4.5% of them seen only once. The sample consisted of PBMCs, taken 15 days after the yellow fever booster vaccination. These receptors all stem from a man between 18 and 29 years old who received the YFV17D yellow fever vaccine.

The chain recombines TRBV4-2 with TRBJ2-5, with D maybe TRBD1 (5 bases). V shed 1 base and J shed 3 bases, with 12 bases lying between them. The CDR3 spans 15 residues. Germline V gene lookup returns CDR1 LGHNA and CDR2 YNFKEQ. CDR3: CASSQGVAREETQYF. The DNA of the CDR3 is TGTGCCAGCAGCCAAGGGGTCGCCAGGGAAGAGACCCAGTACTTC.

This clonotype was counted ten times or more. This chain links TRBV12-3 or TRBV12-4 with TRBJ2-2; D possibly corresponds to TRBD2 (5 bases). V dropped 5 bases and J dropped 6 bases, with 16 bases sitting between them. This CDR3 has 15 amino acids. In DNA, the CDR3 is TGTGCCAGCAGTCCCCGGGATACCTCCCCCGGGGAGCTGTTTTTT. Amino acid sequence: CASSPRDTSPGELFF.

This clonotype has more than one count but fewer than ten. This chain uses TRBV7-2 with TRBJ2-5, with 7 positions matching TRBD2. Germline V gene data show CDR1 as SGHTA and CDR2 as FQGNSA. The CDR3 contains 15 residues. V shed 5 bases, J shed 2 bases, and the junction held 8 bases outside the gene matches. The CDR3 loop reads CASSQSGALQETQYF. The CDR3 bases are TGTGCCAGCAGCCAAAGCGGGGCTCTACAAGAGACCCAGTACTTC.